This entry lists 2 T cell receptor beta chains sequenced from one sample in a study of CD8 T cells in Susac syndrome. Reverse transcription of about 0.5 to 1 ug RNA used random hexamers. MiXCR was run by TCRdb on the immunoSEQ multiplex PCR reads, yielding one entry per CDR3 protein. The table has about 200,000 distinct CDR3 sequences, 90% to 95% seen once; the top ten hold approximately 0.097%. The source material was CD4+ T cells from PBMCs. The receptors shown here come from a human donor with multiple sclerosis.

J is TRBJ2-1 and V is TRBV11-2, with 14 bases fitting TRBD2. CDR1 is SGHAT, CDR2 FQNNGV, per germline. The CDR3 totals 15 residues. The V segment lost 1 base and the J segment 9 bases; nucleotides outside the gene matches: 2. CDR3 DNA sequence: TGTGCCAGCAGCTTAGGGACTAGCGGGGGGAGTGAGCAGTTCTTC. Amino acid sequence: CASSLGTSGGSEQFF.

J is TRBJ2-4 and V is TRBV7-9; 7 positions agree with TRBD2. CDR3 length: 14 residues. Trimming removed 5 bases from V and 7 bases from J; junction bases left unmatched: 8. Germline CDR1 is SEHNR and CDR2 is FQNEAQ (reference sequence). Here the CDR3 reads CASSLPPGRNIQYF. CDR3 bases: TGTGCCAGCAGCCTGCCACCCGGGAGGAACATTCAGTACTTC.